This TCR beta chain appears in the sequencing data of a study of human T cells and chemical hapten exposure. About the study: Across samples, TCR yields varied, mostly owing to small differences in pooled library volumes. Study-wide findings and caveats: TCRs at high frequency, those above 1 in 1000, did not change with DPC sensitization.

Germline V gene data show CDR1 as MNHEY and CDR2 as SVGEGT. V lost 6 bases and J lost 9; bases outside the gene matches: 5. The CDR3 consists of 13 residues. Unique molecular identifiers were linked by the library to individual cDNA molecules. TCRdb re-called the RACE reads with MiXCR, one entry per CDR3 protein. The data show roughly 200,000 distinct CDR3 sequences, 24% seen once. Time point: patch test 3, about 24 weeks after DPC sensitization. Described treatment: therapeutic diphenylcyclopropenone sensitization with weekly scalp DPC. In regard to this clonotype: The antigen is unknown.

The chain employs TRBV6-2 or TRBV6-3 and TRBJ2-1; TRBD2 matches 10 bases. This specimen consisted of whole blood, obtained in connection with sensitization to the hapten diphenylcyclopropenone (DPC). The TCR sequence derives from a woman in her thirties or forties with alopecia areata. Some clones in this sample may be carry-over from other donors' samples. The CDR3 coding sequence is TGTGCCAGCAGATCTAGCGGGAGTAGTGAGCAGTTCTTC. Translating it yields CASRSSGSSEQFF.